This TCR beta chain was sequenced for a study of T cells in Graves' hyperthyroidism and ophthalmopathy. Per germline, CDR1 LNHDA and CDR2 SQIVND (reference sequence). The CDR3 runs to 14 residues. The V end was cut by 3 bases, the J end by 7 bases, with 15 bases between. The source material, RNA transcripts, was used to amplify TCR beta CDR3 regions. First-round RT-PCR of the TCR CDR3 relied on the HTBI primer set. Each CDR3 protein gets one entry after TCRdb re-called the multiplex PCR reads with MiXCR. Of 700,000 to 850,000 distinct CDR3 sequences in the sample, around 40% were seen once. This clonotype was seen a handful of times.

J is TRBJ2-5 and V is TRBV19; the D gene is possibly TRBD2 (7 bases). Material: blood. This clonotype was obtained from a woman between 40 and 50 years old with Graves' hyperthyroidism. The CDR3 DNA sequence: TGTGCCAGTAGTATCGGCTCAGGGGAGGGGACCCAGTACTTC. It translates to CASSIGSGEGTQYF.